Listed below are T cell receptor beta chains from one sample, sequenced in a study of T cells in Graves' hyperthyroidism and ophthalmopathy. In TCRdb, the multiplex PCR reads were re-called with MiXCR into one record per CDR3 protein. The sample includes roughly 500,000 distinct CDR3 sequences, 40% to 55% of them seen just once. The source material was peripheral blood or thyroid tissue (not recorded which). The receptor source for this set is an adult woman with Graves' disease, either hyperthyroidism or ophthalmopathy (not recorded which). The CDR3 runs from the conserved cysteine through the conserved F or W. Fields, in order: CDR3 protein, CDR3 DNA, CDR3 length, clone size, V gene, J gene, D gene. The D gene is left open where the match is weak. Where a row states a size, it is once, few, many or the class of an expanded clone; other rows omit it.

CSAYTPGGNTIYF	TGCAGTGCTTATACCCCAGGGGGAAACACCATATATTTT	13	few	TRBV20-1	TRBJ1-3	.
CASREAGINTGELFF	TGTGCCAGCAGAGAAGCAGGGATTAACACCGGGGAGCTGTTTTTT	15	.	TRBV7-8	TRBJ2-2	.
CSVRLQGSYEQYF	TGCAGCGTTCGACTGCAGGGGTCCTACGAGCAGTACTTC	13	few	TRBV29-1	TRBJ2-7	.
CASSQGGGTSSYEQYF	TGTGCCAGCAGCCAAGGAGGCGGGACGAGCTCCTACGAGCAGTACTTC	16	few	TRBV7-8	TRBJ2-7	.
CASSEPYEAFF	TGTGCCAGCAGTGAGCCGTATGAAGCTTTCTTT	11	.	TRBV6-6	TRBJ1-1	.
CATRGHPYGYTF	TGTGCCACCAGGGGACATCCCTATGGCTACACCTTC	12	few	TRBV24-1	TRBJ1-2	.
CAWGDTITEAFF	TGTGCCTGGGGAGACACGATCACTGAAGCTTTCTTT	12	.	TRBV30	TRBJ1-1	.
CASSSALTSPLHF	TGTGCCAGCAGCTCCGCATTGACATCACCCCTCCACTTT	13	many	TRBV11-2	TRBJ1-6	.
CASSVRMRRGEAFF	TGTGCCAGCAGCGTTCGGATGAGGAGGGGGGAAGCTTTCTTT	14	.	TRBV2	TRBJ1-1	.
CASKGDMAIQNTGELFF	TGCGCCAGCAAAGGGGACATGGCCATCCAAAACACCGGGGAGCTGTTTTTT	17	many	TRBV10-2	TRBJ2-2	.
CSWDRANTEAFF	TGCAGCTGGGACCGAGCGAACACTGAAGCTTTCTTT	12	once	TRBV29-1	TRBJ1-1	.
CAWSRGQTITPYEQYF	TGTGCCTGGAGTAGAGGACAGACGATAACTCCCTACGAGCAGTACTTC	16	.	TRBV7-3	TRBJ2-7	.
CASSSGGREPQHF	TGTGCCAGCAGTTCCGGGGGTCGCGAACCCCAGCATTTT	13	.	TRBV7-9	TRBJ1-5	.
CATSSRDREETQYF	TGTGCCACCAGCTCCCGGGACAGGGAAGAGACCCAGTACTTC	14	.	TRBV15	TRBJ2-5	TRBD1
CSVVGPNSGYTF	TGCAGCGTTGTGGGACCTAATTCAGGCTACACCTTC	12	.	TRBV29-1	TRBJ1-2	.
CASRVRADNSPLHF	TGTGCCAGCAGAGTCCGGGCCGATAATTCACCCCTCCACTTT	14	few	TRBV12-3/TRBV12-4	TRBJ1-6	.
CASSPGQGESPLHF	TGTGCCAGTAGTCCGGGACAGGGGGAATCACCCCTCCACTTT	14	.	TRBV19	TRBJ1-6	TRBD1
CSARDQGTNTGELFF	TGCAGTGCTAGAGACCAGGGAACGAACACCGGGGAGCTGTTTTTT	15	few	TRBV20-1	TRBJ2-2	.
CASSLDGTGVYEQYF	TGTGCCAGCAGCTTAGACGGGACAGGGGTCTACGAGCAGTACTTC	15	once	TRBV7-9	TRBJ2-7	TRBD1
CSPGGAQNTEAFF	TGCAGCCCGGGCGGGGCTCAAAACACTGAAGCTTTCTTT	13	.	TRBV29-1	TRBJ1-1	.
CASSRGTSGSGQETQYF	TGTGCCAGCAGCCGAGGGACTAGCGGGAGTGGCCAAGAGACCCAGTACTTC	17	few	TRBV11-2	TRBJ2-5	TRBD2
CAMAGPNQPQHF	TGTGCCATGGCAGGGCCCAATCAGCCCCAGCATTTT	12	.	TRBV6-5	TRBJ1-5	.
CASSRDVSQGEKLFF	TGCGCCAGCAGCAGAGATGTGAGCCAGGGGGAAAAACTGTTTTTT	15	.	TRBV5-1	TRBJ1-4	.
CASSLTSGVYGYTF	TGTGCCAGCAGCTTGACATCCGGGGTGTATGGCTACACCTTC	14	.	TRBV7-9	TRBJ1-2	.
CASSYSAASVETQYF	TGTGCCAGCAGTTACTCGGCGGCTAGCGTTGAGACCCAGTACTTC	15	.	TRBV7-6	TRBJ2-5	.
CASAHGGARETQYF	TGTGCCAGCGCCCACGGGGGAGCGAGGGAGACCCAGTACTTC	14	.	TRBV6-5	TRBJ2-5	.
CASSSRDRAGEKLFF	TGTGCCAGCAGCTCCCGGGACAGGGCGGGTGAAAAACTGTTTTTT	15	many	TRBV7-8	TRBJ1-4	TRBD1
CASSLPGTGGWETQYF	TGTGCCAGCAGCCTACCCGGGACAGGGGGATGGGAGACCCAGTACTTC	16	many	TRBV5-6	TRBJ2-5	TRBD1
CNVETLTRIGTPQYF	TGCAACGTTGAAACCCTAACTAGAATTGGGACTCCCCAGTACTTC	15	.	TRBV29-1	TRBJ2-5	.
CASSYSQYSNQPQHF	TGTGCCAGCAGTTACTCTCAATATAGCAATCAGCCCCAGCATTTT	15	few	TRBV6-2/TRBV6-3	TRBJ1-5	.
CASSAEGGRGYTF	TGTGCCAGCAGTGCAGAGGGCGGTCGTGGCTACACCTTC	13	few	TRBV2	TRBJ1-2	.
CSARHQTGNGYTF	TGCAGTGCTAGACACCAGACGGGGAATGGCTACACCTTC	13	.	TRBV20-1	TRBJ1-2	.
CASSLGGVHQPQHF	TGTGCCAGCAGCTTAGGAGGGGTTCATCAGCCCCAGCATTTT	14	.	TRBV7-9	TRBJ1-5	.
CASSPELAALSSYEQYF	TGCGCCAGCAGCCCGGAACTAGCGGCATTGAGCTCCTACGAGCAGTACTTC	17	.	TRBV5-1	TRBJ2-7	TRBD2
CASSQPGRGNTIYF	TGTGCCAGCAGCCAACCGGGCCGCGGAAACACCATATATTTT	14	many	TRBV3-1	TRBJ1-3	.
CSAERQGGTEAFF	TGCAGCGCAGAACGACAGGGAGGCACTGAAGCTTTCTTT	13	many	TRBV29-1	TRBJ1-1	TRBD1
CASSAPGTEAFF	TGTGCCAGCAGTGCTCCCGGGACAGAAGCTTTCTTT	12	once	TRBV2	TRBJ1-1	.
CATSSQERASGEQYF	TGTGCCACCAGCAGCCAAGAACGGGCTTCGGGCGAGCAGTACTTC	15	.	TRBV15	TRBJ2-7	.
CASSPSMVGGLFF	TGTGCCAGCAGCCCGTCAATGGTCGGCGGCCTCTTCTTC	13	few	TRBV7-3	TRBJ2-5	.
CSVVRTMGTEAFF	TGCAGCGTTGTCCGGACCATGGGCACTGAAGCTTTCTTT	13	few	TRBV29-1	TRBJ1-1	.
CATSGGGVEDTEAFF	TGTGCCACCAGTGGTGGGGGGGTGGAGGACACTGAAGCTTTCTTT	15	.	TRBV24-1	TRBJ1-1	.
CSVGPGWQQETQYF	TGCAGCGTTGGCCCCGGTTGGCAGCAAGAGACCCAGTACTTC	14	.	TRBV29-1	TRBJ2-5	.
CASSRTSGRGYEQYF	TGTGCCAGTAGTAGGACTAGCGGGAGAGGCTACGAGCAGTACTTC	15	many	TRBV19	TRBJ2-7	TRBD2
CASSHSGRNTQYF	TGTGCCAGCAGCCACTCCGGGAGAAATACGCAGTATTTT	13	.	TRBV7-9	TRBJ2-3	.
CASSFQLIRNYGYTF	TGTGCCAGCAGTTTTCAACTCATCAGGAACTATGGCTACACCTTC	15	.	TRBV12-3/TRBV12-4	TRBJ1-2	.
CASSPDRALQPQHF	TGTGCCAGCAGCCCCGACAGGGCGCTTCAGCCCCAGCATTTT	14	many	TRBV3-1	TRBJ1-5	TRBD1
CASRYSSLAGKSYEQYF	TGTGCCAGCAGATACTCGAGTCTGGCGGGTAAATCCTACGAGCAGTACTTC	17	.	TRBV7-9	TRBJ2-7	.
CASSYRNRGRAWGDEKLFF	TGTGCCAGCAGTTACAGGAACAGGGGGCGCGCATGGGGTGACGAAAAACTGTTTTTT	19	.	TRBV7-9	TRBJ1-4	TRBD1